The rows below give T cell receptor beta chains drawn from one sample of a study of T cells in Graves' hyperthyroidism and ophthalmopathy. TCRdb reprocessed the multiplex PCR reads via MiXCR and lists one record per CDR3 protein. The repertoire holds roughly 240,000 distinct CDR3 sequences, with around 24% as singletons. Sequenced: blood. All receptors derive from a middle-aged woman with Graves' ophthalmopathy. CDR3s include the opening cysteine and the closing phenylalanine or tryptophan. D genes are given only for firm matches. Some rows have no size entry. The others give once, few or many, or a class for an expanded clone.

j_gene	abundance	v_gene	d_gene	CDR3nt	CDR3aa
TRBJ1-2	-	TRBV28	-	TGTGCCAGCACAGTGGGAGATGGCTACACCTTC	CASTVGDGYTF
TRBJ1-5	few	TRBV6-2/TRBV6-3	-	TGTGCCAGCAGTTACCGTGTGAGGGGTTCGGCCCAGCATTTT	CASSYRVRGSAQHF
TRBJ1-1	many	TRBV6-5	-	TGTGCCAGCAGTTCTCCAAGGATTACGAACACTGAAGCTTTCTTT	CASSSPRITNTEAFF
TRBJ1-1	-	TRBV19	-	TGTGCCAGTAGTATACAGGGTCTGGGCACTGAAGCTTTCTTT	CASSIQGLGTEAFF
TRBJ2-7	-	TRBV4-2	TRBD2	TGTGCCAGCAGCGGGGGACTTGGGCAGCGGGAGGCAGGCGAGCAGTACTTC	CASSGGLGQREAGEQYF
TRBJ2-5	many	TRBV11-2	-	TGTGCCAGCACAGGGTTAGAGACCCAGTACTTC	CASTGLETQYF
TRBJ1-5	many	TRBV6-1	-	TGTGCCAGCAGTATGCTGGGGAAAAATCAGCCCCAGCATTTT	CASSMLGKNQPQHF
TRBJ2-5	-	TRBV9	TRBD2	TGTGCCAGCAGTCCGGGACTAGCGGGACCATACCAAGAGACCCAGTACTTC	CASSPGLAGPYQETQYF
TRBJ2-7	-	TRBV27	-	TGTGCCAGCCGGAAAACTCAGGGCCCCAAGTACTTC	CASRKTQGPKYF
TRBJ2-2	many	TRBV30	-	TGTGCCTGGGCCCCGGTAGGGGCCGGGGAGCTGTTTTTT	CAWAPVGAGELFF
TRBJ1-2	many	TRBV30	-	TGTGCCTGGAGTCGGGGCAGTGCCAACTATGGCTACACCTTC	CAWSRGSANYGYTF
TRBJ2-7	many	TRBV7-6	TRBD2	TGTGCCAGCAGCTTAGAGGCTAGCGGGAGCTACGAGCAGTACTTC	CASSLEASGSYEQYF
TRBJ1-2	-	TRBV7-9	-	TGTGCCAGCAGCCCCCCCGGTCAGACGATCGGGTACACCTTC	CASSPPGQTIGYTF
TRBJ1-1	-	TRBV24-1	TRBD1	TGTGCCACCAGTGACAGGGACAGTGAAGCTTTCTTT	CATSDRDSEAFF
TRBJ2-1	-	TRBV6-1	TRBD2	TGTGCCAGCAGTGAAGTAGCGGGAGGGCGGGACAATGAGCAGTTCTTC	CASSEVAGGRDNEQFF
TRBJ2-5	-	TRBV9	TRBD1	TGTGCCAGCAGCGTAGCATACAGGGGCGAGACCCAGTACTTC	CASSVAYRGETQYF
TRBJ1-2	many	TRBV24-1	TRBD1	TGTGCCACCAGTTCTCCGGGACAGGGTGGATATGGCTACACCTTC	CATSSPGQGGYGYTF
TRBJ2-5	many	TRBV11-1	TRBD2	TGTGCCAGCAGCGCCGGGACTAGCGGGCCCCAAGAGACCCAGTACTTC	CASSAGTSGPQETQYF
TRBJ2-7	many	TRBV4-2	-	TGTGCCAGCAGCCAAGATACCGGGTGGAGGGCCTACGAGCAGTACTTC	CASSQDTGWRAYEQYF
TRBJ1-1	many	TRBV20-1	-	TGCAGTGCGCTCCTGGGAGGGATAGAAGCTTTCTTT	CSALLGGIEAFF
TRBJ2-7	-	TRBV20-1	TRBD1	TGCAGTGCTAGAGAGACAGGGGGCTTCTACGAGCAGTACTTC	CSARETGGFYEQYF
TRBJ2-2	many	TRBV25-1	TRBD2	TGTGCCAGCAGCCTCTGGGGACTAGCGGGAGGGGCCGGGGAGCTGTTTTTT	CASSLWGLAGGAGELFF
TRBJ1-3	many	TRBV20-1	TRBD1	TGCAGTGCCACAGTCGGTCCCGGGACAGGTTCGAACACCATATATTTT	CSATVGPGTGSNTIYF
TRBJ1-1	-	TRBV7-8	-	TGTGCCAGCAGCTTAGCGGGGGAGGGGAGGAGGAACACTGAAGCTTTCTTT	CASSLAGEGRRNTEAFF
TRBJ1-5	once	TRBV12-3/TRBV12-4	-	TGTGCCAGCAGTTTGGGACTGAGAAATCAGCCCCAGCATTTT	CASSLGLRNQPQHF
TRBJ2-2	many	TRBV28	TRBD2	TGTGCCAGCAGGCCCCCCTTAGCGGGAGGGCCTGGCGGGGAGCTGTTTTTT	CASRPPLAGGPGGELFF
TRBJ2-7	many	TRBV27	-	TGTGCCAGCAGTTTTAAGCGGGTGGCTTACGAGCAGTACTTC	CASSFKRVAYEQYF